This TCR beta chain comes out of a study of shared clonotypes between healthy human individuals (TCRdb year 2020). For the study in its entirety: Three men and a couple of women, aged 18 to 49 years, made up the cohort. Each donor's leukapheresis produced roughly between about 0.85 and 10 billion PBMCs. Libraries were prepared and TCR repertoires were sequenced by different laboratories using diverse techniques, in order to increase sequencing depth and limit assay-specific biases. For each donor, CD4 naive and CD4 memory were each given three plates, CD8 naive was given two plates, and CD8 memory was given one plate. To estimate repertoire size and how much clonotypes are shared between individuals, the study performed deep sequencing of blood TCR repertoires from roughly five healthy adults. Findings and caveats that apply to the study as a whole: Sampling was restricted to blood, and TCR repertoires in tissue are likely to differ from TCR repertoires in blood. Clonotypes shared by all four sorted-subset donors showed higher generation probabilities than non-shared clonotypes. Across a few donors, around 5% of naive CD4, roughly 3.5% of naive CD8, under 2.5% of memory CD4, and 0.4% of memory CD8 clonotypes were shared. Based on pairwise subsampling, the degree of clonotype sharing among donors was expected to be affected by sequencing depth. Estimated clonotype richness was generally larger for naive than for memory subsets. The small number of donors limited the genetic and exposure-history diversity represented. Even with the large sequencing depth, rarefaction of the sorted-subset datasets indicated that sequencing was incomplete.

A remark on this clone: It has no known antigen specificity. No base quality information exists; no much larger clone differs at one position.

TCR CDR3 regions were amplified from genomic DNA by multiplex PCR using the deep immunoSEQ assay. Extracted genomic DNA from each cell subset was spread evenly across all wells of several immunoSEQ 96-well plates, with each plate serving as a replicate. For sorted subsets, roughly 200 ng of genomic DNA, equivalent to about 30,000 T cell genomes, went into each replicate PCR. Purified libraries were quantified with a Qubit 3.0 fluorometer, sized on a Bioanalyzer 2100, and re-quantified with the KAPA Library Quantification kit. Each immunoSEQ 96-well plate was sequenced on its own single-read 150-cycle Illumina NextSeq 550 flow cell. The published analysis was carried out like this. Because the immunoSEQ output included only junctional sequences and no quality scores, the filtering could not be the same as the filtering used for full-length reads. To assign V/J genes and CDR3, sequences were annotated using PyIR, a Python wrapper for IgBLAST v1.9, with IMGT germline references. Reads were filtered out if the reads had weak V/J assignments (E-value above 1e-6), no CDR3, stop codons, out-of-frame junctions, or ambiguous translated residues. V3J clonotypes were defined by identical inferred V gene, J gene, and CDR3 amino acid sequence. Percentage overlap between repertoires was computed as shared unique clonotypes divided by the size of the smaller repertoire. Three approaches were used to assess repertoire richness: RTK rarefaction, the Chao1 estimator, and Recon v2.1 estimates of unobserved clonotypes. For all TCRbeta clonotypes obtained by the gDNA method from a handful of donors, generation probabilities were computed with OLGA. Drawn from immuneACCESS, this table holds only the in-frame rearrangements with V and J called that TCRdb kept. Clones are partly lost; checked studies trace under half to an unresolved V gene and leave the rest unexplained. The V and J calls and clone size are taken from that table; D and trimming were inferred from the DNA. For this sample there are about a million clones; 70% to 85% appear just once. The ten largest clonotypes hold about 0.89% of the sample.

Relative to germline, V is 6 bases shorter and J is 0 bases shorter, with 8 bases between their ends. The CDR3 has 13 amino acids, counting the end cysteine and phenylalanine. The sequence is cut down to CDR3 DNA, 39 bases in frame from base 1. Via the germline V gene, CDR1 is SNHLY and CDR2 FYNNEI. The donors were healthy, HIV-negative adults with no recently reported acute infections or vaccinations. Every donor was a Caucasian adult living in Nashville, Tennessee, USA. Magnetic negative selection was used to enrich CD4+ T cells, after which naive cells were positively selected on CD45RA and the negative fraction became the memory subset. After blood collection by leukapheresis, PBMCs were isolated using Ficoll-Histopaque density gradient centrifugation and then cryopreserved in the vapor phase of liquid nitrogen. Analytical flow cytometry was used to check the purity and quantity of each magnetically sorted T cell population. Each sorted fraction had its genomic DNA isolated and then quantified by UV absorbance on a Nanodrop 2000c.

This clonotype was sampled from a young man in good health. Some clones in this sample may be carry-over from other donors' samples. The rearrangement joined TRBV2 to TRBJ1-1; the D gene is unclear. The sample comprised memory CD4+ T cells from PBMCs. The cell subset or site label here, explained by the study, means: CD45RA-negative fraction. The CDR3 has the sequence CASSGTMNTEAFF. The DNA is TGTGCCAGCAGCGGCACCATGAACACTGAAGCTTTCTTT.